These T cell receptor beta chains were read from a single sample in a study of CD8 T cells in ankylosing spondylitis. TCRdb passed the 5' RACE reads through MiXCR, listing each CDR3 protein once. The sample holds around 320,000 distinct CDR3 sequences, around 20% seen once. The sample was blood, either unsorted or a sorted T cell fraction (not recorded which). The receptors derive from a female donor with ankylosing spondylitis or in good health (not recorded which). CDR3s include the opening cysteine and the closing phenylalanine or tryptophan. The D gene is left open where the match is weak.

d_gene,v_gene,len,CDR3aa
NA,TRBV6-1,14,CASGAGQGYTEAFF
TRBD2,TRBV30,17,CAWRGVAGGHWGNEQFF
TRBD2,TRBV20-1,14,CSARVAGDQDTQYF
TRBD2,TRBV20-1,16,CSAPLGGASGHYEQYF
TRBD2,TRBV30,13,CAGTSGSGETQYF
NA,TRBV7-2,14,CASSLGPASDTQYF
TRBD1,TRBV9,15,CASSATGGSGETQYF
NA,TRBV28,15,CASRKRGTNTGELFF
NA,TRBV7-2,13,CASSYGPLNEQFF
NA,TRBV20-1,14,CSARIGGRGYGYTF
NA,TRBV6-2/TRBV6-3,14,CASTMDFSYNEQFF
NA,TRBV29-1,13,CSVGRTADTEAFF
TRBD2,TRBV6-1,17,CASSEAKLAGGNDEQFF
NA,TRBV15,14,CATSRDLGTGELFF
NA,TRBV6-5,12,CASSVGVHEQYF
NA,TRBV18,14,CASSPQRDKWEQYF
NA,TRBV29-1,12,CSVVDRLYGYTF
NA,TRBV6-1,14,CASRGLAAQETQYF
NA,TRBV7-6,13,CASSGPGVAGYTF
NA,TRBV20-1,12,CSASVRDYEQYF
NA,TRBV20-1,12,CSAREIGPPQHF
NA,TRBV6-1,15,CASRKGLLPDNEQFF
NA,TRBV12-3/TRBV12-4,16,CASSLRWGRSYNEQFF
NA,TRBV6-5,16,CASSSHPRNLGETQYF